The source of this TCR beta chain is a study of blood T cell repertoires in COVID-19. This table comes from immunoSEQ multiplex PCR, and its TCRdb copy is limited to in-frame clones, with some not included. The sample includes roughly 350,000 clones, roughly 88% seen only once; the top ten take under 5%. What was sequenced was peripheral blood. This sequence originates from a woman aged 45 to 65 with active or convalescent COVID-19.

CDR3 sequence (DNA): TGTGCCAGCAGTGGCCTAGCGGGGGGTCGCAATACGCAGTATTTT. Amino acid sequence: CASSGLAGGRNTQYF. The V and J genes are TRBV2 and TRBJ2-3; the match to TRBD2 covers 11 bases. In germline, CDR1 is SNHLY, CDR2 FYNNEI. V lost 4 bases, J lost 7 bases, and 7 bases stayed unmatched. The length of the CDR3 is 15 residues.